This T cell receptor (beta chain) is from a study of CD8+ T cells in alopecia areata. CDR3 size: 15 residues. The V gene's germline CDR1 is MGHRA and CDR2 YSYEKL. With 1 base removed from V and 8 bases from J, the gap between germline ends came to 16 bases. TCR sequencing used cDNA made by reverse transcription of extracted RNA. TCRdb keeps only in-frame clones here, not all; method: immunoSEQ multiplex PCR. This sample has 130,000 to 150,000 clones, with 82% found just once. Described treatment: oral pan-JAK inhibitor, 5-10 mg twice daily. This sequence originates from a human donor with alopecia areata. This chain links TRBV4-1 with TRBJ2-3; D is unresolved. The sequenced sample was CD8+ T cells sorted from blood, obtained at week 4, from a patient treated with tofacitinib. CDR3 DNA sequence: TGCGCCAGCAGCCAAGTGCTACTGTTGCCGGGTACGCAGTATTTT. It is translated as CASSQVLLLPGTQYF.